The 20 T cell receptor beta chains presented below share a single source sample, sequenced in a study of blood T cell repertoires in COVID-19. The table came from immunoSEQ multiplex PCR; TCRdb's copy has only in-frame clones and leaves some out. This sample has about 140,000 clones, with over 60% found just once. The sequenced material came from PBMCs or T cells enriched from blood (not recorded which). These TCRs come from a woman aged 50 to 60 who had recovered from COVID-19.

V usage is TRBV2 and J usage is TRBJ1-2; TRBD1 is a possible D gene (5 bases). Looked up from germline, CDR1 is SNHLY and CDR2 is FYNNEI. V lost 7 bases to trimming and J lost 4 bases, with 13 bases between them. There are 13 residues in the CDR3. CDR3 residues: CASKRRGSYGYTF. The CDR3 DNA follows: TGTGCCAGCAAAAGGAGGGGTTCCTATGGCTACACCTTC.

This clone has more than one count but fewer than ten. This rearrangement joins TRBV5-5 to TRBJ1-5; D is ambiguous. This CDR3 has 14 amino acids. In germline, CDR1 is SGHKS, CDR2 YYEKEE (reference sequence). Trimming removed 2 bases from V and 1 base from J, with 7 bases in between. In DNA, the CDR3 is TGTGCCAGCAGCTTAACATGGAGCAATCAGCCCCAGCATTTT. The encoded protein is CASSLTWSNQPQHF.

The gene calls are TRBV28 and TRBJ2-7, with 8 nucleotides matching TRBD2. Germline lookup yields CDR1 MDHEN and CDR2 SYDVKM. V lost 6 bases and J lost 0; bases outside the gene matches: 1. This CDR3 comprises 13 residues. CDR3 amino acids: CASRSGSSYEQYF. DNA of the CDR3: TGTGCCAGCAGAAGCGGGAGCTCCTACGAGCAGTACTTC.

The chain employs TRBV11-3 and TRBJ2-1; maybe TRBD1 (5 bases). Germline assignment: CDR1 SGHNT and CDR2 YENEEA. The CDR3 spans 13 residues. V was cut by 1 base and J by 12 bases, with 13 bases left in between. The CDR3 DNA sequence: TGTGCCAGCAGCTTAGTAGGCCCTAGGGGGCAGTTCTTC. Translated, it gives CASSLVGPRGQFF. Drawing the rest from reference TRBV11-3 and TRBJ2-1, the complete variable domain is EAGVVQSPRYKIIEKKQPVAFWCNPISGHNTLYWYLQNLGQGPELLIRYENEEAVDDSQLPKDRFSAERLKGVDSTLKIQPAELGDSAVYLCASSLVGPRGQFFGPGTRLTVL.

The chain links TRBV7-9 to TRBJ1-4; D possibly corresponds to TRBD1 (6 bases). The germline V gene encodes CDR1 SEHNR and CDR2 FQNEAQ (reference sequence). The length of the CDR3 is 14 residues. Trimming shortened V by 5 bases and J by 7 bases, and 14 bases separated the two germline ends. Written as DNA, the CDR3 is TGTGCCAGCAGCCCCCGGGACAACCCTGAAAAACTGTTTTTT. This gives the protein CASSPRDNPEKLFF.

The V and J genes are TRBV7-9 and TRBJ2-5; possible D gene TRBD2, 7 bases. The CDR3 is made up of 14 amino acids. V was clipped by 0 bases and J by 4 bases, with 9 bases between them. The germline V gene encodes CDR1 SEHNR and CDR2 FQNEAQ (reference sequence). CDR3 in DNA: TGTGCCAGCAGCTTAGCGGGGGGGCTAGAGACCCAGTACTTC. This encodes CASSLAGGLETQYF.

The genes are TRBV7-9 and TRBJ1-6; D not resolved. Per germline, CDR1 SEHNR and CDR2 FQNEAQ (reference sequence). The V end lost 1 base, the J end lost 3 bases, and 7 bases lay between the germline ends. The CDR3 has 15 amino acids. The CDR3 nucleotides are TGTGCCAGCAGCTTAGTCCGAGACTATAATTCACCCCTCCACTTT. Amino acid sequence: CASSLVRDYNSPLHF. Full variable domain (rest looked up from reference TRBV7-9 and TRBJ1-6): DTGVSQNPRHKITKRGQNVTFRCDPISEHNRLYWYRQTLGQGPEFLTYFQNEAQLEKSRLLSDRFSAERPKGSFSTLEIQRTEQGDSAMYLCASSLVRDYNSPLHFGNGTRLTVT.

The V call is TRBV11-3, the J call TRBJ1-1, with unresolved D. Germline V CDR1 and CDR2: SGHNT, YENEEA. The V end lost 2 bases, the J end lost 2 bases, and 6 bases lay between the germline ends. The CDR3 runs 13 residues. The CDR3 protein is CASSLFPNTEAFF. The CDR3 DNA sequence: TGTGCCAGCAGCTTATTCCCAAACACTGAAGCTTTCTTT.

This clone came up a few times. J is TRBJ2-5 and V is TRBV7-9; D gene uncertain. The CDR3 is made up of 15 amino acids. The germline V and J ends were trimmed by 5 bases and 2 bases, with 15 bases remaining between them. Germline V CDR1 and CDR2: SEHNR, FQNEAQ (reference sequence). The CDR3 sequence: CASSPLLVLQETQYF. DNA of the CDR3: TGTGCCAGCAGCCCCCTCCTAGTCTTACAAGAGACCCAGTACTTC.

The V and J genes are TRBV7-8 and TRBJ2-2; D is unclear. The length of the CDR3 is 16 residues. The germline CDR1 and CDR2 sequences are SGHVS and FQNEAQ. Trimming removed 2 bases from V and 2 bases from J, with 12 bases in between. The CDR3 DNA reads TGTGCCAGCAGCTTACGTGAACGGGTCAACACCGGGGAGCTGTTTTTT. It yields the protein CASSLRERVNTGELFF.

V and J are TRBV18 and TRBJ2-4, with D perhaps TRBD2 (6 bases). The CDR3 is made up of 15 amino acids. The V end lost 3 bases, the J end lost 8 bases, and 17 bases lay between the germline ends. CDR1 is KGHSH, CDR2 LQKENI, per germline. CDR3 protein: CASSPPGGARDIQYF. In DNA form, the CDR3 reads TGTGCCAGCTCACCCCCAGGAGGGGCTCGGGACATTCAGTACTTC.

This clone was recorded a few times. This chain uses TRBV5-6 with TRBJ2-7, with 7 bases identical to TRBD1. Germline CDR1 is SGHDT and CDR2 is YYEEEE. Trimming at V came to 5 bases and at J to 6 bases, leaving 8 bases not matched to a gene. CDR3 length: 13 amino acids. The CDR3 is CASRQGRLGEQYF. The DNA of the CDR3 is TGTGCCAGCAGACAGGGGAGACTGGGCGAGCAGTACTTC.

This rearrangement joins TRBV5-8 to TRBJ1-1; D perhaps matches TRBD1 (5 bases). Per germline, CDR1 SGHTS and CDR2 YDEGEE. Trimming pared 0 bases from V and 0 bases from J, leaving 6 bases between. The CDR3 totals 14 residues. The CDR3 here is CASSLEGVNTEAFF. CDR3 DNA: TGTGCCAGCAGCTTGGAAGGGGTGAACACTGAAGCTTTCTTT.

The chain employs TRBV6-5 and TRBJ2-3; 7 positions match TRBD2. Per germline, CDR1 MNHEY and CDR2 SVGAGI. Trimming took 10 bases from V and 1 from J; bases not matched to a gene: 11. The CDR3 runs 15 residues. The chain's CDR3 is CAIALSSGGTDTQYF. DNA for the CDR3: TGTGCCATCGCCCTGTCTAGCGGAGGCACAGATACGCAGTATTTT.

The chain is built from TRBV5-6 and TRBJ1-3; 8 bases are a match to TRBD1. The CDR3 covers 19 residues. V trimming: 2 bases; J trimming: 0 bases; junction bases outside the gene matches: 13. Germline V gene lookup returns CDR1 SGHDT and CDR2 YYEEEE. The CDR3 nucleotides read TGTGCCAGCAGCTTCCTCCAACGTCCCGGGACAGGCTCTGGAAACACCATATATTTT. Protein product: CASSFLQRPGTGSGNTIYF.

This clone occurred a few times. The rearrangement joins TRBV5-8 to TRBJ1-1, with TRBD1 matching 7 bases. The CDR3 sequence is 15 residues long. Losses at the gene ends were 7 bases for V and 0 bases for J; bases not matched to a gene: 9. The germline V gene has CDR1 SGHTS and CDR2 YDEGEE. The CDR3 protein is CASSKGAYLNTEAFF. CDR3 nucleotide sequence: TGTGCCAGCTCAAAGGGGGCATACCTGAACACTGAAGCTTTCTTT.

The chain couples TRBV19 to TRBJ1-5; D is possibly TRBD1 (5 bases). This CDR3 contains 15 residues. The V end was cut by 3 bases, the J end by 2 bases, with 11 bases between. Germline V CDR1 and CDR2: LNHDA, SQIVND (reference sequence). The CDR3 loop is CASSITGGGNQPQHF. CDR3 sequence (DNA): TGTGCCAGTAGTATCACGGGGGGGGGCAATCAGCCCCAGCATTTT.

The V call is TRBV5-6, the J call TRBJ2-2, with D unresolved. V lost 1 base, J lost 6 bases, and 4 bases lay in between. The CDR3 extends over 12 amino acids. Germline values: CDR1 SGHDT, CDR2 YYEEEE. The CDR3 loop is CASSLYSGELFF. The CDR3 bases are TGTGCCAGCAGCTTGTATTCCGGGGAGCTGTTTTTT.

A single count supports this clone. This rearrangement joins TRBV7-8 to TRBJ2-1; D is unresolved. There are 11 residues in the CDR3. CDR1 SGHVS and CDR2 FQNEAQ come from the germline V gene. Trimming left V 8 bases short and J 8 bases short, with 10 bases between. The CDR3 reads CASSNRDEQFF. CDR3 sequence (DNA): TGTGCCAGCTCGAACCGCGATGAGCAGTTCTTC. Together with reference TRBV7-8 and TRBJ2-1, the CDR3 gives the full variable domain: GAGVSQSPRYKVAKRGQDVALRCDPISGHVSLFWYQQALGQGPEFLTYFQNEAQLDKSGLPSDRFFAERPEGSVSTLKIQRTQQEDSAVYLCASSNRDEQFFGPGTRLTVL.

This clone was detected a few times. V and J are TRBV28 and TRBJ2-1; TRBD2 aligns across 11 bases. Trimming at V came to 5 bases and at J to 6 bases, leaving 6 bases not matched to a gene. This CDR3 comprises 15 residues. CDR1 and CDR2 (germline): MDHEN, SYDVKM. CDR3 residues: CASSPTGTSGNEQFF. DNA for the CDR3: TGTGCCAGCAGTCCGACCGGGACTAGCGGCAATGAGCAGTTCTTC.